This T cell receptor beta chain was identified in a study of cytomegalovirus exposure and HLA in healthy donors. 60 Vbeta and 13 Jbeta primers were used in PCR. Generated by immunoSEQ multiplex PCR, the TCRdb table keeps only in-frame clones and is missing some. This table has more than 150,000 clones, about 88% appearing once. Findings and limits, study-wide: Productive status was seen about 90% or about 30% of the time for most TCR beta V segments in an earlier analysis.

The ends were cut back, 3 bases at V and 5 bases at J, with 7 bases in the middle. The CDR3 length is 13 residues. CDR1 SEHNR and CDR2 FQNEAQ come from the germline V gene (reference sequence). As for this clone: Its cognate antigen is unknown.

Material for sequencing was PBMCs. The V and J genes are TRBV7-9 and TRBJ2-2; D is unresolved. The sequence derives from a girl less than two years old in good health and CMV-seronegative. The CDR3: CASSFHSTGELFF. As DNA, the CDR3 is TGTGCCAGCAGCTTCCACTCGACCGGGGAGCTGTTTTTT.